This TCR beta chain was identified during a study of blood T cell repertoires in COVID-19. Whole-study context: The samples span acute and convalescent COVID-19 from the United States, Italy and Spain. In each case, the material was cDNA or gDNA derived from T cells, B-cell-depleted T cells, or PBMCs.

The CDR3 runs 13 residues. Trimming stripped 7 bases from V and 5 bases from J, with 13 bases between. Germline CDR1 MGHDK, CDR2 SYGVNS. Original data processing: Amplification from reference gene primers served as the basis for estimated nucleated cell counts. The assay was immunoSEQ multiplex PCR, and TCRdb's table has in-frame clones only and misses some. V and J calls and clone size are those listed in that table; D and trimming were worked out from the DNA. The sample has tens of thousands of clones, approximately 90% seen once. This TCR came from a man aged 45 to 65 with acute or convalescent COVID-19. The chain combines TRBV25-1 with TRBJ2-3; D is uncertain. Sequences were obtained from peripheral blood. The CDR3 DNA follows: TGTGCCAGCAAAATCCCCTCGGGAGATACGCAGTATTTT. Its translation: CASKIPSGDTQYF.